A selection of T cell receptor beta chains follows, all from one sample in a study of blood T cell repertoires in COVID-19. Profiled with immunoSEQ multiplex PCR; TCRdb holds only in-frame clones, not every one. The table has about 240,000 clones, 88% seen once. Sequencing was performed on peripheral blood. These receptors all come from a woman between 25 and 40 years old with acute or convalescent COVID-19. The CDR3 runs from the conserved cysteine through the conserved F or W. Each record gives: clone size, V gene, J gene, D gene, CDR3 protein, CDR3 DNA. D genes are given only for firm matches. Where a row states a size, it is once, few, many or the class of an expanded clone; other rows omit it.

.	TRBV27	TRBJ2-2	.	CASISLPGELFF	TGTGCCAGCATTTCTCTCCCCGGGGAGCTGTTTTTT
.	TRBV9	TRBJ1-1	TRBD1	CASSVSETGVFGTEAFF	TGTGCCAGCAGCGTTTCCGAGACAGGGGTTTTCGGGACTGAAGCTTTCTTT
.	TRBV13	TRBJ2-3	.	CASSYLTRSEDTQYF	TGTGCCAGCAGCTACCTGACTAGGAGCGAGGATACGCAGTATTTT
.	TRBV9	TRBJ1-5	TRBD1	CASSVGQGESQPQHF	TGTGCCAGCAGCGTAGGACAGGGGGAAAGTCAGCCCCAGCATTTT
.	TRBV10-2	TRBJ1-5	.	CASSESHSNQPQHF	TGCGCCAGCAGTGAGTCTCATAGCAATCAGCCCCAGCATTTT
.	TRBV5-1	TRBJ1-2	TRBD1	CASSLEVGGQGSYGYTF	TGCGCCAGCAGCTTGGAAGTTGGGGGACAGGGAAGCTATGGCTACACCTTC
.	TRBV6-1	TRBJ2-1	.	CASSERRDDEQFF	TGTGCCAGCAGTGAAAGGAGGGATGATGAGCAGTTCTTC
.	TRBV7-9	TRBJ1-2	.	CASSLELSYLSGYTF	TGTGCCAGCAGCTTAGAATTAAGCTATTTATCTGGCTACACCTTC
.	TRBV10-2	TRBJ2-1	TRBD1	CASFGQGATSYNEQFF	TGCGCCAGCTTTGGACAGGGGGCCACCTCCTACAATGAGCAGTTCTTC
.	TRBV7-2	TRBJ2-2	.	CASSGDWGRPNTGELFF	TGTGCCAGCAGCGGGGATTGGGGGCGGCCGAACACCGGGGAGCTGTTTTTT
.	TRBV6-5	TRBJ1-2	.	CAGQGVGGYTF	TGTGCCGGCCAGGGTGTTGGCGGCTACACCTTC
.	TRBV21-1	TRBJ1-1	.	CASSKNRVGYMNTEAFF	TGTGCCAGCAGCAAAAACAGGGTAGGGTACATGAACACTGAAGCTTTCTTT
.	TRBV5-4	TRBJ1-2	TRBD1	CASSPGGTGGSSYGYTF	TGTGCCAGCAGCCCGGGCGGGACAGGGGGTTCGTCCTATGGCTACACCTTC
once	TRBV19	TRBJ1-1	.	CASSRGVTEAFF	TGTGCCAGTAGCCGGGGAGTCACTGAAGCTTTCTTT
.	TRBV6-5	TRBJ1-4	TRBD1	CASRTPGQGEKLFF	TGTGCCAGCAGGACTCCCGGACAGGGTGAAAAACTGTTTTTT
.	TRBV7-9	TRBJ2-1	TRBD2	CASSFSDSGLDNEQFF	TGTGCCAGCAGCTTTTCGGATAGCGGGTTGGACAATGAGCAGTTCTTC
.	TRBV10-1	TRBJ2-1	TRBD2	CASSVRGLAGELEQFF	TGCGCCAGCAGTGTGAGGGGACTAGCGGGAGAATTGGAGCAGTTCTTC
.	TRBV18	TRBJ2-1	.	CASAELPGRNYNEQFF	TGTGCCAGCGCGGAGCTACCGGGAAGGAACTACAATGAGCAGTTCTTC
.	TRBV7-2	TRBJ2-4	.	CASSPNGGPWDIQYF	TGTGCCAGCAGCCCCAACGGGGGGCCCTGGGACATTCAGTACTTC
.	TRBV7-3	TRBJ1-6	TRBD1	CASSLTRGQPNSPLHF	TGTGCCAGCAGCTTAACGAGGGGACAGCCAAATTCACCCCTCCACTTT
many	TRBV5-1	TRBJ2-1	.	CASSLGDKVQFF	TGCGCCAGCAGCTTGGGGGACAAGGTGCAGTTCTTC
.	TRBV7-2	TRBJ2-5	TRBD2	CASSQTSGRAGETQYF	TGTGCCAGCAGCCAAACTAGCGGGAGGGCCGGTGAGACCCAGTACTTC
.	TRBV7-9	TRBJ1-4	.	CASSLSGLFSTNEKLFF	TGTGCCAGCAGCCTCTCGGGACTTTTCTCAACTAATGAAAAACTGTTTTTT
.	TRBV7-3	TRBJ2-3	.	CASSQGTTSTDTQYF	TGTGCCAGCAGCCAGGGCACTACTAGCACAGATACGCAGTATTTT
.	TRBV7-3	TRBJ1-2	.	CASSPSGDYGYTF	TGTGCCAGCAGCCCATCAGGGGACTATGGCTACACCTTC
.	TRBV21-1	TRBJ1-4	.	CASSKDRTGVEKLFF	TGTGCCAGCAGCAAAGATAGGACAGGGGTGGAAAAACTGTTTTTT
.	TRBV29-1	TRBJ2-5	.	CSVVAGPKTQYF	TGCAGCGTTGTGGCAGGGCCCAAGACCCAGTACTTC
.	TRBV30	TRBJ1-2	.	CAWSVAGGPYGYTF	TGTGCCTGGAGTGTAGCGGGAGGTCCCTATGGCTACACCTTC
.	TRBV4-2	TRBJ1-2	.	CASSERGFYGYTF	TGTGCCAGCAGCGAAAGGGGTTTCTATGGCTACACCTTC
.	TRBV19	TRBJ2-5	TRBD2	CASTSTSGPKYQETQYF	TGTGCCAGTACCTCGACTAGCGGGCCCAAGTACCAAGAGACCCAGTACTTC
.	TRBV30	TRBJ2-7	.	CAWNRASYEQYF	TGTGCCTGGAACAGGGCGAGCTACGAGCAGTACTTC
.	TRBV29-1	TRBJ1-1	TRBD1	CSVEGGADRGLGAFF	TGCAGCGTTGAAGGAGGGGCTGACAGGGGGCTTGGAGCTTTCTTT
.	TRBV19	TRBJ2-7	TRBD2	CASSISLAGGASYEQYF	TGTGCCAGTAGTATCTCCCTAGCGGGAGGAGCCTCCTACGAGCAGTACTTC
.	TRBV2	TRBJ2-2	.	CASSEQGQTGELFF	TGTGCCAGCAGTGAACAGGGGCAAACCGGGGAGCTGTTTTTT
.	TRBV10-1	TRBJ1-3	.	CASSSTISGNTIYF	TGCGCCAGCAGTTCAACTATCTCTGGAAACACCATATATTTT
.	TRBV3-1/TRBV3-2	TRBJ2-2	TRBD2	CASSQCSGRANTGELFF	TGTGCCAGCAGCCAATGCAGCGGGAGGGCCAACACCGGGGAGCTGTTTTTT
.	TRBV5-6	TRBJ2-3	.	CASSLNPGTDTQYF	TGTGCCAGCAGCTTGAACCCGGGCACAGATACGCAGTATTTT
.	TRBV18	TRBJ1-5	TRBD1	CASSRLRDRDYQPQHF	TGTGCCAGCTCACGCCTCCGGGACAGGGACTATCAGCCCCAGCATTTT
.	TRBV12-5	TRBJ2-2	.	CASREALNTGELFF	TGTGCTAGCAGAGAAGCGCTAAACACCGGGGAGCTGTTTTTT
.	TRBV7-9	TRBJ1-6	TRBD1	CASSPRTGYGPPLHF	TGTGCCAGCAGCCCCCGGACAGGGTACGGTCCACCCCTCCACTTT
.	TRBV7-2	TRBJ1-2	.	CASSFEPNYGYTF	TGTGCCAGCAGCTTCGAGCCTAACTATGGCTACACCTTC
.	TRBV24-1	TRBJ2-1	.	CATSDLRQSINNEQFF	TGTGCCACCAGTGATTTGAGACAGAGTATAAACAATGAGCAGTTCTTC
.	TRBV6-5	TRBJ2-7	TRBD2	CASRGVHEQYF	TGTGCCAGCCGGGGGGTCCACGAGCAGTACTTC
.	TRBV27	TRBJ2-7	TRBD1	CATQDRRTYEQYF	TGTGCCACCCAGGACAGGAGGACCTACGAGCAGTACTTC
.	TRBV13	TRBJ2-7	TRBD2	CASSARLAGTVRGSSYEQYF	TGTGCCAGCAGCGCCCGACTAGCGGGGACCGTTCGGGGGTCCTCCTACGAGCAGTACTTC
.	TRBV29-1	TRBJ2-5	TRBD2	CSVALVAGGPISETQYF	TGCAGCGTAGCACTCGTAGCGGGAGGGCCGATCTCGGAGACCCAGTACTTC
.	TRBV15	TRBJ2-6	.	CATSIGGSGANVLTF	TGTGCCACCAGCATAGGGGGCTCTGGGGCCAACGTCCTGACTTTC
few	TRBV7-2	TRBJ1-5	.	CASSFSGAGQPQHF	TGTGCCAGCAGCTTCTCAGGGGCGGGTCAGCCCCAGCATTTT
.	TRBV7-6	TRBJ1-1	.	CASLQGANTEAFF	TGTGCCAGCCTACAGGGCGCAAACACTGAAGCTTTCTTT
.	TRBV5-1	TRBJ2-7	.	CASSLAAAPYEQYF	TGCGCCAGCAGCTTGGCGGCGGCCCCCTACGAGCAGTACTTC
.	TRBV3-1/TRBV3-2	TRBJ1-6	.	CASSHIGNSPLHF	TGTGCCAGCAGCCACATCGGGAATTCACCCCTCCACTTT
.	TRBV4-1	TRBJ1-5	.	CASSQAPTVNQPQHF	TGCGCCAGCAGCCAAGCTCCGACTGTGAATCAGCCCCAGCATTTT
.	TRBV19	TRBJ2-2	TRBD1	CASSISGTGSNTGELFF	TGTGCCAGTAGTATCTCCGGGACAGGGTCGAACACCGGGGAGCTGTTTTTT
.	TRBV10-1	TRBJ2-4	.	CASTAAPGNIQYF	TGCGCCAGCACGGCGGCCCCCGGGAACATTCAGTACTTC
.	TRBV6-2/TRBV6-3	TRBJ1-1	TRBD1	CASSHGQGGTEAFF	TGTGCCAGCAGTCATGGACAGGGCGGCACTGAAGCTTTCTTT
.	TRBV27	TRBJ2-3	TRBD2	CASSSPGVAGGSTQYF	TGTGCCAGCAGTTCCCCCGGGGTAGCGGGAGGTAGTACGCAGTATTTT